Given below is one T cell receptor (beta chain) in context. The entry originates in a study of cytomegalovirus exposure and HLA in healthy donors. V lost 7 bases and J 0 bases, leaving 6 bases between the germline ends. Germline CDR1 and CDR2: DFQATT and SNEGSKA (reference sequence). The CDR3 has 11 residues. The study ran its PCR with 60 Vbeta and 13 Jbeta primers. The protocol was immunoSEQ multiplex PCR, while the TCRdb copy is restricted to in-frame clones and leaves out a portion. The table has around 78,000 clones, around 81% seen once. This TCR derives from a male donor in good health and CMV-seronegative. Sequencing was carried out using PBMCs. The rearrangement uses TRBV20-1 and TRBJ1-1; D is undetermined. CDR3 sequence (DNA): TGCAGTGGGGGAGTGAACACTGAAGCTTTCTTT. Amino acids: CSGGVNTEAFF.